The rows below give T cell receptor beta chains drawn from one sample of a study of regulatory T cells in long-lasting Graves disease. Using its own MiXCR run on the multiplex PCR reads, TCRdb lists one record per CDR3 protein. The table lists roughly 510,000 distinct CDR3 sequences, roughly 16% of them singletons, with 12% in the top ten. Another study also made use of these data, one on T cells in Graves' hyperthyroidism and ophthalmopathy.

Source: peripheral blood mononuclear cells (PBMCs), taken at new diagnosis, from a patient treated with antithyroid drugs. The receptors were gathered from a young man with Graves disease. Each CDR3 is given with its conserved first and last residue. A D gene is named only where the DNA matches it firmly. Rows give clone size only sometimes, using once, few, many, or a class for an expanded clone.

cdr3_aa: CASRRQYEQYF
cdr3_nt: TGTGCCAGCAGAAGACAGTACGAGCAGTACTTC
j_call: TRBJ2-7
d_call: -
v_call: TRBV2
clone_size: many

cdr3_aa: CASSESGQVYGYTF
cdr3_nt: TGTGCCAGCAGTGAGTCGGGACAGGTCTATGGCTACACCTTC
j_call: TRBJ1-2
d_call: TRBD1
v_call: TRBV28
clone_size: -

cdr3_aa: CASSDSLSYNEQFF
cdr3_nt: TGTGCCAGCAGCGACAGCCTCTCCTACAATGAGCAGTTCTTC
j_call: TRBJ2-1
d_call: -
v_call: TRBV6-1
clone_size: -

cdr3_aa: CASSFGLNEQFF
cdr3_nt: TGTGCCAGCAGCTTTGGTCTCAATGAGCAGTTCTTC
j_call: TRBJ2-1
d_call: -
v_call: TRBV7-8
clone_size: many

cdr3_aa: CASSKGRRRQETQYF
cdr3_nt: TGTGCCAGCAGTAAGGGACGTCGTCGACAAGAGACCCAGTACTTC
j_call: TRBJ2-5
d_call: -
v_call: TRBV11-3
clone_size: many

cdr3_aa: CASSDINKQFF
cdr3_nt: TGTGCCAGCAGCGACATCAATAAGCAGTTCTTC
j_call: TRBJ2-1
d_call: -
v_call: TRBV3-1
clone_size: -

cdr3_aa: CASSATGNDIETQYF
cdr3_nt: TGTGCCAGCAGCGCAACCGGGAACGATATAGAGACCCAGTACTTC
j_call: TRBJ2-5
d_call: -
v_call: TRBV7-9
clone_size: few

cdr3_aa: CASSVVQGGNTEAFF
cdr3_nt: TGTGCCAGCAGCGTAGTTCAGGGAGGAAACACTGAAGCTTTCTTT
j_call: TRBJ1-1
d_call: -
v_call: TRBV9
clone_size: few

cdr3_aa: CASSPQGGGYGYTF
cdr3_nt: TGTGCCAGCAGCCCCCAAGGGGGGGGCTATGGCTACACCTTC
j_call: TRBJ1-2
d_call: -
v_call: TRBV14
clone_size: many

cdr3_aa: CSVEGQGGEKLFF
cdr3_nt: TGCAGCGTTGAAGGACAGGGAGGTGAAAAACTGTTTTTT
j_call: TRBJ1-4
d_call: TRBD1
v_call: TRBV29-1
clone_size: many

cdr3_aa: CASSMVRTDTQYF
cdr3_nt: TGTGCCAGTAGTATGGTCCGCACAGATACGCAGTATTTT
j_call: TRBJ2-3
d_call: -
v_call: TRBV19
clone_size: few

cdr3_aa: CASSQDLGNQPQHF
cdr3_nt: TGTGCCAGCAGCCAAGATCTAGGCAATCAGCCCCAGCATTTT
j_call: TRBJ1-5
d_call: -
v_call: TRBV3-1
clone_size: few

cdr3_aa: CAISESGQGADEQYF
cdr3_nt: TGTGCCATCAGTGAGTCAGGACAGGGGGCGGATGAGCAGTACTTC
j_call: TRBJ2-7
d_call: TRBD1
v_call: TRBV10-3
clone_size: few

cdr3_aa: CASSDRDRGLQETQYF
cdr3_nt: TGTGCCAGCAGTGATCGAGATAGGGGCCTCCAAGAGACCCAGTACTTC
j_call: TRBJ2-5
d_call: -
v_call: TRBV6-1
clone_size: few

cdr3_aa: CASSPPQGRRTYTDTQYF
cdr3_nt: TGTGCCAGCAGTCCACCCCAGGGCCGACGTACCTACACAGATACGCAGTATTTT
j_call: TRBJ2-3
d_call: -
v_call: TRBV28
clone_size: few

cdr3_aa: CASSYLGKETQYF
cdr3_nt: TGTGCCAGCAGCTACCTCGGGAAAGAGACCCAGTACTTC
j_call: TRBJ2-5
d_call: -
v_call: TRBV7-9
clone_size: -

cdr3_aa: CAWSSNGQGNEKLFF
cdr3_nt: TGTGCCTGGAGTTCTAATGGACAGGGGAATGAAAAACTGTTTTTT
j_call: TRBJ1-4
d_call: TRBD1
v_call: TRBV30
clone_size: many

cdr3_aa: CAWSVIWVGEQYF
cdr3_nt: TGTGCCTGGAGTGTAATTTGGGTAGGCGAGCAGTACTTC
j_call: TRBJ2-7
d_call: -
v_call: TRBV30
clone_size: many

cdr3_aa: CASSEPGQGGLRKYF
cdr3_nt: TGTGCCAGCAGTGAACCGGGACAGGGGGGCCTAAGAAAGTACTTC
j_call: TRBJ2-7
d_call: TRBD1
v_call: TRBV6-1
clone_size: -

cdr3_aa: CASSESGGNVDTQYF
cdr3_nt: TGCGCCAGCTCGGAGAGCGGGGGGAATGTGGATACGCAGTATTTT
j_call: TRBJ2-3
d_call: TRBD2
v_call: TRBV5-1
clone_size: many

cdr3_aa: CAWVLPGPSARYGYTF
cdr3_nt: TGTGCCTGGGTTCTACCGGGACCCTCCGCCCGCTATGGCTACACCTTC
j_call: TRBJ1-2
d_call: -
v_call: TRBV30
clone_size: -